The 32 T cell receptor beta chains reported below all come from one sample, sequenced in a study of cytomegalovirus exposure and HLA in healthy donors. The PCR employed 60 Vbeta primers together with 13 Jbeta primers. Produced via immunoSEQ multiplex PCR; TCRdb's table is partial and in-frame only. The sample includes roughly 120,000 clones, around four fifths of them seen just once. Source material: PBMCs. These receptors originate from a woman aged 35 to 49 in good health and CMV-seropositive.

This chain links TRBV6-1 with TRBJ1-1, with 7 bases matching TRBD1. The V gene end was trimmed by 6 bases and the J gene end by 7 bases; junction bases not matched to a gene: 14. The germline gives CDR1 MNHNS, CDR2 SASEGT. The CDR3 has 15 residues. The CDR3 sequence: CASSKADRARGEAFF. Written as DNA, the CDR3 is TGTGCCAGCAGCAAAGCCGACAGGGCAAGGGGTGAAGCTTTCTTT.

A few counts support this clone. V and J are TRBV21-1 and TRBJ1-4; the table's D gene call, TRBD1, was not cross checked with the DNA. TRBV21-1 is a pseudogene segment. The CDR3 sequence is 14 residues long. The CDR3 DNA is TGTGCCGGACGGACAGGGGCAACTAATGAAAAACTGTTTTTT. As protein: CAGRTGATNEKLFF.

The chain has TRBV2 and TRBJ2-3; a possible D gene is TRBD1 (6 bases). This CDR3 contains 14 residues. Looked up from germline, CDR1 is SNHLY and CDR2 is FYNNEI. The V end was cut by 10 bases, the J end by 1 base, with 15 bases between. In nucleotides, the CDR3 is TGTGCCACCAGGACAGTATCAGGCACAGATACGCAGTATTTT. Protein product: CATRTVSGTDTQYF. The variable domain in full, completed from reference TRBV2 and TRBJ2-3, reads EPEVTQTPSHQVTQMGQEVILRCVPISNHLYFYWYRQILGQKVEFLVSFYNNEISEKSEIFDDQFSVERPDGSNFTLKIRSTKLEDSAMYFCATRTVSGTDTQYFGPGTRLTVL.

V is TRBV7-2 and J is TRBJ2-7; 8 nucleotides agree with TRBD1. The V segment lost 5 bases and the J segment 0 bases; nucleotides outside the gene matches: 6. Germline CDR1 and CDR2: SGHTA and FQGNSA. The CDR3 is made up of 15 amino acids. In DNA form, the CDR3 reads TGTGCCAGCAGCAAGGGACAGGTGAACTCCTACGAGCAGTACTTC. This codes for CASSKGQVNSYEQYF.

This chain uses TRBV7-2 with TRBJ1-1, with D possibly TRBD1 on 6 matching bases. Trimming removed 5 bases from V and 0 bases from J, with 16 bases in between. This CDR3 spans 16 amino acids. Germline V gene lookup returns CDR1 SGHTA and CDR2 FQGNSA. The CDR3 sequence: CASSRPGTSMNTEAFF. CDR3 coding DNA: TGTGCCAGCAGCCGTCCCGGGACATCCATGAACACTGAAGCTTTCTTT.

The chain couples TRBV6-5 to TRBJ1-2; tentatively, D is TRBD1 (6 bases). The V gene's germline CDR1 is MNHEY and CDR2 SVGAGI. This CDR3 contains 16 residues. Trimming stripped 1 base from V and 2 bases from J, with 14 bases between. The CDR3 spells CASSYLPGQQNYGYTF. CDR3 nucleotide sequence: TGTGCCAGCAGTTACTTACCGGGACAACAAAACTATGGCTACACCTTC.

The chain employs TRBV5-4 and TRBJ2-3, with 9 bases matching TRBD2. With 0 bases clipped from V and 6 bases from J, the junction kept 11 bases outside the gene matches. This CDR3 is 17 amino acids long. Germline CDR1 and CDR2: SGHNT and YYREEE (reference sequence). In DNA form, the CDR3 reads TGTGCCAGCAGCTTGGAAGGGGGGCGGGGGGGCCTCGATACGCAGTATTTT. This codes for CASSLEGGRGGLDTQYF.

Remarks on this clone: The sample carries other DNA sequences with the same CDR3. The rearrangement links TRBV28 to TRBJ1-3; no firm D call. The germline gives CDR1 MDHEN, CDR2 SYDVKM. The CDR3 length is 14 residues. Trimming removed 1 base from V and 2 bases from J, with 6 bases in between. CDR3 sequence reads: CASSLSGAGNTIYF. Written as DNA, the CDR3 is TGTGCCAGCAGTTTATCCGGGGCTGGAAACACCATATATTTT.

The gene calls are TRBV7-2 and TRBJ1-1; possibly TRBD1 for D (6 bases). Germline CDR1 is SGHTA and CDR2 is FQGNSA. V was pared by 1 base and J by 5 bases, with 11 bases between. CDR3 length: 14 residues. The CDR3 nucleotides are TGTGCCAGCAGCTTAGTCCTGGGGGCGACTGAAGCTTTCTTT. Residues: CASSLVLGATEAFF.

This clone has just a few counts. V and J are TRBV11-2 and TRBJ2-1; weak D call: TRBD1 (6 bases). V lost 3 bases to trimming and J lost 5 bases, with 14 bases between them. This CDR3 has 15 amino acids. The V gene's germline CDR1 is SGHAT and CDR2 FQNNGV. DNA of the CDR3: TGTGCCAGCAGCTTGAGACAGGTTCTCCACAATGAGCAGTTCTTC. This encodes CASSLRQVLHNEQFF.

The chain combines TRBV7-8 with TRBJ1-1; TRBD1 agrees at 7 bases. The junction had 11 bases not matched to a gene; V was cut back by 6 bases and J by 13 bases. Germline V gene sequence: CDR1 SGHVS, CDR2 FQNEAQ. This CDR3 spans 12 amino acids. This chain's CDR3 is CASRQRQGPVFF. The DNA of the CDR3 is TGTGCCAGCAGACAGAGACAGGGACCGGTTTTCTTT.

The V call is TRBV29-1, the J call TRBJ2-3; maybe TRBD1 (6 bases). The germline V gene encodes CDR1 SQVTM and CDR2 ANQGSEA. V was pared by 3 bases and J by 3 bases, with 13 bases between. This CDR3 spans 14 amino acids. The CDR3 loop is CSVEGAQGTDTQYF. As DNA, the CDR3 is TGCAGCGTTGAGGGGGCGCAGGGGACAGATACGCAGTATTTT.

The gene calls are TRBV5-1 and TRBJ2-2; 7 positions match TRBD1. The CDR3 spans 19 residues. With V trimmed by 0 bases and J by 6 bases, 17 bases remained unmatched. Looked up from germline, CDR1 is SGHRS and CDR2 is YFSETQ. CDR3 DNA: TGCGCCAGCAGCTTGGGGACAGGTTTTTTTTCGATTCTCGCCGGGGAGCTGTTTTTT. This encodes CASSLGTGFFSILAGELFF. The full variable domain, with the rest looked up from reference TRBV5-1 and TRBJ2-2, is KAGVTQTPRYLIKTRGQQVTLSCSPISGHRSVSWYQQTPGQGLQFLFEYFSETQRNKGNFPGRFSGRQFSNSRSEMNVSTLELGDSALYLCASSLGTGFFSILAGELFFGEGSRLTVL.

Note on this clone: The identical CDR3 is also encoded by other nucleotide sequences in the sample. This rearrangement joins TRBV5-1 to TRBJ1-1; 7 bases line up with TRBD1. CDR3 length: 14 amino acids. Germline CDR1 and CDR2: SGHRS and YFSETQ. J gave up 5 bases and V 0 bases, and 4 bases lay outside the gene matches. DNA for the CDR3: TGCGCCAGCAGCTTGGAGGACAGGAGGACTGAAGCTTTCTTT. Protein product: CASSLEDRRTEAFF.

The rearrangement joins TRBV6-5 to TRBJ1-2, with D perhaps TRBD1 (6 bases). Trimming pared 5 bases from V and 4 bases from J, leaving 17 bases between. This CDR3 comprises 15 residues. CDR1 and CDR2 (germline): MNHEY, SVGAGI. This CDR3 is CASSRARDNVYGYTF. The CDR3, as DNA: TGTGCCAGCAGTCGAGCCCGGGACAACGTCTATGGCTACACCTTC.

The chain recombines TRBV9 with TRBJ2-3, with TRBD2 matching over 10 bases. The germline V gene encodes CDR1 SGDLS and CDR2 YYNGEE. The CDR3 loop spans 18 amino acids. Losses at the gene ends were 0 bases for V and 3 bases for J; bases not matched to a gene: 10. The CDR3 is CASSVELAGYADTDTQYF. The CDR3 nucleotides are TGTGCCAGCAGCGTAGAACTAGCGGGGTACGCGGATACAGATACGCAGTATTTT. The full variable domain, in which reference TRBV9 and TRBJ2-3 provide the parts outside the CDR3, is DSGVTQTPKHLITATGQRVTLRCSPRSGDLSVYWYQQSLDQGLQFLIQYYNGEERAKGNILERFSAQQFPDLHSELNLSSLELGDSALYFCASSVELAGYADTDTQYFGPGTRLTVL.

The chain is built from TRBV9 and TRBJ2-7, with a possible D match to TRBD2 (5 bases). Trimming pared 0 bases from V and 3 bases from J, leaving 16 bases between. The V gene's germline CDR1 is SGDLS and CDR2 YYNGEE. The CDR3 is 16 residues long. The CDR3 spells CASSVGTFSEGYEQYF. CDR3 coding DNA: TGTGCCAGCAGCGTAGGGACTTTCTCCGAGGGCTACGAGCAGTACTTC.

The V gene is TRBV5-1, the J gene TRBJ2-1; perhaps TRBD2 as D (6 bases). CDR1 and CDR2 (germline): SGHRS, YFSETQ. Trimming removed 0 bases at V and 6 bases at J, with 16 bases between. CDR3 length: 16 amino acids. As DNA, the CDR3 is TGCGCCAGCAGCTTGGGGCCGGGACTTCTGGGCAATGAGCAGTTCTTC. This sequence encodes CASSLGPGLLGNEQFF.

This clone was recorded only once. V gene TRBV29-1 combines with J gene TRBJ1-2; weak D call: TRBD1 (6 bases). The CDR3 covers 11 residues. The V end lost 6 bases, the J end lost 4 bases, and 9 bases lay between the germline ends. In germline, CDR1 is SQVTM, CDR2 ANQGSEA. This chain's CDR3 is CSVDSFYGYTF. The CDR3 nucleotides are TGCAGCGTGGACAGTTTCTATGGCTACACCTTC.

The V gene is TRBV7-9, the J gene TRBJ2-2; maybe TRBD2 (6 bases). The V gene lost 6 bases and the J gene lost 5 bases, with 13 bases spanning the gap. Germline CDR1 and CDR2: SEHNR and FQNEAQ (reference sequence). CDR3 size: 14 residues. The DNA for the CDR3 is TGTGCCAGCAGAGCCACGGGGGATACCGGGGAGCTGTTTTTT. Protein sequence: CASRATGDTGELFF.

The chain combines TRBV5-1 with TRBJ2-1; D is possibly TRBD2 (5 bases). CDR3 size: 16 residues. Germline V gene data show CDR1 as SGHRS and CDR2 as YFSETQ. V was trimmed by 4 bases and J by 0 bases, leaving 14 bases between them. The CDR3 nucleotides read TGCGCCAGCAGCCTGATTAGCGCTAGCTCCTACAATGAGCAGTTCTTC. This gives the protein CASSLISASSYNEQFF.

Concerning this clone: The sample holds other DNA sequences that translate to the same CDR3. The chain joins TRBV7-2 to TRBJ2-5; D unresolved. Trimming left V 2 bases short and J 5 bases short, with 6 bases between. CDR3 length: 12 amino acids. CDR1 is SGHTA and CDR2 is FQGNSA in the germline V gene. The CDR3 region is CASSLYRETQYF. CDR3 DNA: TGTGCCAGCAGCTTATACCGGGAGACCCAGTACTTC.

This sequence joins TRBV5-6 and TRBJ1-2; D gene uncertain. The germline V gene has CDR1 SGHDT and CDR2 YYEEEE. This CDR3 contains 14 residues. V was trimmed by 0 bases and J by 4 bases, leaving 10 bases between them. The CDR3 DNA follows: TGTGCCAGCAGCTTGGGCGATAATGGCTATGGCTACACCTTC. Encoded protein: CASSLGDNGYGYTF.

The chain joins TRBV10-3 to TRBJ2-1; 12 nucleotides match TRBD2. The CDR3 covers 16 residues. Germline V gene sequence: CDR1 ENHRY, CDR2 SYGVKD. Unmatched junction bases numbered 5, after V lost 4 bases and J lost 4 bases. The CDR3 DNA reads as TGTGCCATCAGTGGGGGGGGACTAGCGGGTTACAATGAGCAGTTCTTC. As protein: CAISGGGLAGYNEQFF.

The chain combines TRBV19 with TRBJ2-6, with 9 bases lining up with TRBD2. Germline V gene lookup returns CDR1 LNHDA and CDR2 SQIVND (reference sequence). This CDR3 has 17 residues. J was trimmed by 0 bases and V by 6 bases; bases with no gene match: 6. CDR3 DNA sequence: TGTGCCAGTAGGCCTAGCGGGGCAAACTCTGGGGCCAACGTCCTGACTTTC. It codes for CASRPSGANSGANVLTF.

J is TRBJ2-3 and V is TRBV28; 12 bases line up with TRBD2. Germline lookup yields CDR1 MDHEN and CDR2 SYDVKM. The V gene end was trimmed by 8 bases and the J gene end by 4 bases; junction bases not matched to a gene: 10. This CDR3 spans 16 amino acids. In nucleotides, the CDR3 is TGTGCCAGCTGGACTAGCGGGGTGCCGAAAGCAGATACGCAGTATTTT. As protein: CASWTSGVPKADTQYF.

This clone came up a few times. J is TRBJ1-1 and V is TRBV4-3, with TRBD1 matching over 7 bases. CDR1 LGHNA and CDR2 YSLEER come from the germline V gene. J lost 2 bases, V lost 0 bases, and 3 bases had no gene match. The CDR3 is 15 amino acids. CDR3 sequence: CASSQDGTANTEAFF. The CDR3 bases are TGCGCCAGCAGCCAAGATGGGACAGCAAACACTGAAGCTTTCTTT.

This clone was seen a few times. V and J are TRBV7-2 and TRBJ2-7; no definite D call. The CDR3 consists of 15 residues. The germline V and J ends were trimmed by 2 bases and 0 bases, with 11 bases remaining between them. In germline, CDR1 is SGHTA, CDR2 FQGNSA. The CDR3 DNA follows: TGTGCCAGCAGCTTAACCGGGTCCAGCTCCTACGAGCAGTACTTC. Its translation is CASSLTGSSSYEQYF.

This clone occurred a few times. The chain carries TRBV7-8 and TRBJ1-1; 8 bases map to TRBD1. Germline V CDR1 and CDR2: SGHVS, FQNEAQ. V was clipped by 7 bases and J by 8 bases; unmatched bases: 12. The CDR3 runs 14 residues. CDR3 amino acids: CASTRQGTESEAFF. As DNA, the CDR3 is TGTGCCAGCACCCGACAGGGGACCGAGTCCGAAGCTTTCTTT.

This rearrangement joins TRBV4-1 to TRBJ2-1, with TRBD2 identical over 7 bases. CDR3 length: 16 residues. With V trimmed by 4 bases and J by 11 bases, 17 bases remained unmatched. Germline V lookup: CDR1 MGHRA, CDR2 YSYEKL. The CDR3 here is CASSRTWSGTSRKQFF. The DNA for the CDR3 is TGCGCCAGCAGCCGAACCTGGAGCGGGACTTCCCGAAAGCAGTTCTTC.

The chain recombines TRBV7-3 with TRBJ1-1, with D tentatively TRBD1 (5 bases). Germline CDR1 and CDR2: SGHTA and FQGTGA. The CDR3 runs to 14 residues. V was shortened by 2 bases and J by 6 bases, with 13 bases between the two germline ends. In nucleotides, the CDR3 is TGTGCCAGCAGCTTAGCGTCCCAGGGCTCTGAAGCTTTCTTT. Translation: CASSLASQGSEAFF.

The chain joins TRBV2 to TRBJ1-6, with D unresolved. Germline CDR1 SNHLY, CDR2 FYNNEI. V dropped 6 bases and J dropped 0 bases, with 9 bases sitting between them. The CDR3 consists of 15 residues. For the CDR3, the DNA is TGTGCCAGCAGGGAAATGAGCTCCTATAATTCACCCCTCCACTTT. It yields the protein CASREMSSYNSPLHF. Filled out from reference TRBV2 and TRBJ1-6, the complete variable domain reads EPEVTQTPSHQVTQMGQEVILRCVPISNHLYFYWYRQILGQKVEFLVSFYNNEISEKSEIFDDQFSVERPDGSNFTLKIRSTKLEDSAMYFCASREMSSYNSPLHFGNGTRLTVT.